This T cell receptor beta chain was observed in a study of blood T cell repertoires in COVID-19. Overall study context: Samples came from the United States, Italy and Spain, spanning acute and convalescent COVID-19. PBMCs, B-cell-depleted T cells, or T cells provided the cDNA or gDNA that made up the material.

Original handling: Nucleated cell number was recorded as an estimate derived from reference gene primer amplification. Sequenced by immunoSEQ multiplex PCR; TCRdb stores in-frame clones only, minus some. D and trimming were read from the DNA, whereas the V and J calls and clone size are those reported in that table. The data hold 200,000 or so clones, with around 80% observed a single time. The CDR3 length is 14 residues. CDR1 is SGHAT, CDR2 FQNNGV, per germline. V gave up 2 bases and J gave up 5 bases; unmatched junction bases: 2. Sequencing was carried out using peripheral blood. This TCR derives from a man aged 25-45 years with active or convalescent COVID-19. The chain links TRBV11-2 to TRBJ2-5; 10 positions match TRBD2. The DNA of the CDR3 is TGTGCCAGCAGCTTAACTAGCGGGGTCGAGACCCAGTACTTC. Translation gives CASSLTSGVETQYF.